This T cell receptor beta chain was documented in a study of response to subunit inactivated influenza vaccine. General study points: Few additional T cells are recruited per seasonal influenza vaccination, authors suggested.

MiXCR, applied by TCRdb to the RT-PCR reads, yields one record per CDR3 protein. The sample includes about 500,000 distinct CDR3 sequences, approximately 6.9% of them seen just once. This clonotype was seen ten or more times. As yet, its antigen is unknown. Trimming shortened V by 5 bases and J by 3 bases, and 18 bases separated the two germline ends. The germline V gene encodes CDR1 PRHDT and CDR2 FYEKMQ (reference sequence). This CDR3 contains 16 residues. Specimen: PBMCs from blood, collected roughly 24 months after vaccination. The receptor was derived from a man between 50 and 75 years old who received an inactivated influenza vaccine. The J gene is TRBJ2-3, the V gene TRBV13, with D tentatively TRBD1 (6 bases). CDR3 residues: CASSPGTLGKTDTQYF. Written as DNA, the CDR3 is TGTGCCAGCAGCCCCGGGACATTAGGGAAAACAGATACGCAGTATTTT.